These T cell receptor beta chains were read from a single sample in a study of blood T cell repertoires in COVID-19. The table came from immunoSEQ multiplex PCR; TCRdb's copy has only in-frame clones and leaves some out. The sample consists of more than 200,000 clones, approximately 86% of them appearing once. The sample was peripheral blood. These receptors originate from a woman between 55 and 75 years old with COVID-19, enrolled during active disease. CDR3s include the opening cysteine and the closing phenylalanine or tryptophan. The D gene is left open where the match is weak. Only some rows state a clone size, as once, few, many or a class for expanded clones.

d_call,v_call,clone_size,j_call,cdr3_aa,cdr3_nt
TRBD1,TRBV27,.,TRBJ1-5,CASSSSRQGNQPQHF,TGTGCCAGCAGTTCCTCCCGACAGGGTAATCAGCCCCAGCATTTT
.,TRBV6-2/TRBV6-3,.,TRBJ2-7,CASSSPLANSYEQYF,TGTGCCAGCAGCAGTCCACTAGCTAATTCCTACGAGCAGTACTTC
.,TRBV7-9,few,TRBJ1-1,CASRTNGGLNTEAFF,TGTGCCAGCAGGACGAACGGAGGGCTGAACACTGAAGCTTTCTTT
TRBD1,TRBV28,once,TRBJ2-5,CASSFHGQGEETQYF,TGTGCCAGCAGTTTCCACGGACAGGGAGAAGAGACCCAGTACTTC
.,TRBV6-2/TRBV6-3,.,TRBJ1-5,CASSPRGGRGNQPQHF,TGTGCCAGCAGTCCCCGCGGGGGTCGGGGCAATCAGCCCCAGCATTTT
TRBD1,TRBV6-2/TRBV6-3,.,TRBJ1-2,CASSRYAGTGGADGYTF,TGTGCCAGCAGCCGATACGCTGGGACAGGGGGCGCAGATGGCTACACCTTC
.,TRBV9,.,TRBJ1-2,CASSVADLGTTSLYGYTF,TGTGCCAGCAGCGTAGCAGACCTCGGGACAACATCCCTCTATGGCTACACCTTC
TRBD1,TRBV19,.,TRBJ1-2,CASREQGAVLDGYTF,TGTGCCAGTAGGGAGCAGGGGGCGGTGCTGGATGGCTACACCTTC
TRBD2,TRBV27,.,TRBJ2-1,CASTLDTSGRFEQFF,TGTGCCAGCACTCTCGATACTAGCGGGAGGTTTGAGCAGTTCTTC
.,TRBV7-8,.,TRBJ2-7,CASSLVRDISYEQYF,TGTGCCAGCAGCTTAGTCAGGGACATCTCCTACGAGCAGTACTTC
.,TRBV12-3/TRBV12-4,.,TRBJ2-7,CASSRQVSYEQYF,TGTGCCAGCAGCAGACAGGTGTCCTACGAGCAGTACTTC
TRBD1,TRBV27,.,TRBJ2-7,CASSLSSRPGGAYEQYF,TGTGCCAGCAGTTTATCGAGTCGGCCAGGGGGTGCATACGAGCAGTACTTC
.,TRBV2,.,TRBJ2-7,CASNYDRSTYEQYF,TGTGCCAGCAATTATGACAGAAGTACCTACGAGCAGTACTTC
TRBD1,TRBV3-1/TRBV3-2,.,TRBJ1-6,CASSLGTGGSGNSPLHF,TGTGCCAGCAGCCTCGGGACAGGGGGATCGGGTAATTCACCCCTCCACTTT
.,TRBV5-1,.,TRBJ2-4,CARRPAGTSPDIQYF,TGCGCCAGACGGCCTGCCGGGACTTCCCCGGACATTCAGTACTTC
.,TRBV28,.,TRBJ1-2,CASSQPGRGYTF,TGTGCCAGCAGCCAACCGGGTCGGGGCTACACCTTC
TRBD1,TRBV12-3/TRBV12-4,.,TRBJ1-1,CASSITGGTEAFF,TGTGCCAGCAGTATCACAGGGGGCACTGAAGCTTTCTTT
TRBD2,TRBV7-9,.,TRBJ2-1,CASSLTTSGSYNEQFF,TGTGCCAGCAGCTTGACGACTAGCGGCTCCTACAATGAGCAGTTCTTC
TRBD1,TRBV7-8,.,TRBJ1-2,CASSLAKGQGYGYTF,TGTGCCAGCAGCCTGGCGAAGGGACAGGGGTATGGCTACACCTTC
TRBD2,TRBV9,.,TRBJ2-7,CASSASGRVSYEQYF,TGTGCCAGCAGCGCGAGCGGGAGGGTTTCCTACGAGCAGTACTTC
.,TRBV12-3/TRBV12-4,.,TRBJ1-2,CASSFSNYGYTF,TGTGCCAGCAGTTTTAGTAACTATGGCTACACCTTC
TRBD1,TRBV7-2,.,TRBJ2-3,CASGPGGLSTDTQYF,TGTGCCTCGGGGCCAGGGGGCCTGAGCACAGATACGCAGTATTTT
.,TRBV9,few,TRBJ1-1,CASSVATLNTEAFF,TGTGCCAGCAGCGTAGCTACGCTGAACACTGAAGCTTTCTTT
TRBD1,TRBV24-1,.,TRBJ1-4,CATSDSRSDRFEKLFF,TGTGCCACCAGTGATTCGCGGTCGGACAGGTTTGAAAAACTGTTTTTT
.,TRBV12-3/TRBV12-4,.,TRBJ2-3,CASSSAGDTQYF,TGTGCCAGCAGTTCTGCGGGAGATACGCAGTATTTT
.,TRBV28,.,TRBJ1-1,CASKGEWTEAFF,TGTGCCAGCAAGGGGGAGTGGACTGAAGCTTTCTTT
TRBD2,TRBV15,.,TRBJ2-5,CATSRDSGRVQETQYF,TGTGCCACCAGCAGAGATAGCGGGAGGGTACAAGAGACCCAGTACTTC
.,TRBV18,.,TRBJ2-1,CASSPLAPSSYNEQFF,TGTGCCAGCTCACCACTAGCCCCGAGCTCCTACAATGAGCAGTTCTTC